These 15 T cell receptor beta chains were all obtained from the same sample, sequenced in a study of spatial heterogeneity in lung cancer. TCRdb called the 5' RACE reads again in MiXCR, with one record for every CDR3 protein. The data contain around 110,000 distinct CDR3 sequences, roughly an eighth of them singletons. Time point defined: blood at routine non-recurrence follow-up after resection. Whole RNA came from tumor, nontumor lung or frozen PBMC and was sequenced without being sorted. The input for sequencing was PBMCs, taken at follow-up. Receptors originate from a male donor with early-stage non-small cell lung cancer.

This clonotype was detected a few times. This chain uses TRBV6-1 with TRBJ2-7; D might be TRBD1 or TRBD2, each matching 6 bases. The ends were cut back, 5 bases at V and 9 bases at J, with 17 bases in the middle. Germline CDR1 reads MNHNS; CDR2 reads SASEGT. The CDR3 sequence is 13 residues long. In nucleotides, the CDR3 is TGTGCCAGCAGTCCCCTTGAAGGGGGGCCGCAGTACTTC. It specifies CASSPLEGGPQYF.

The V and J genes are TRBV6-2 or TRBV6-3 and TRBJ2-3; no clear D. The CDR3 has 11 amino acids. Deletions cut 5 bases from V and 7 bases from J, with 7 bases between. The germline gives CDR1 MNHEY, CDR2 SVGEGT. CDR3 residues: CASSSPNTQYF. In nucleotides, the CDR3 is TGTGCCAGCAGTAGTCCAAATACGCAGTATTTT.

This clonotype was detected many times. The chain recombines TRBV29-1 with TRBJ2-3; 8 positions agree with TRBD2. Unmatched junction bases numbered 7, after V lost 3 bases and J lost 2 bases. This CDR3 region has 15 residues. Germline CDR1 and CDR2: SQVTM and ANQGSEA. The CDR3 coding sequence is TGCAGCGTTGAGGGAAAGCGGGGGCTCACAGATACGCAGTATTTT. As protein: CSVEGKRGLTDTQYF.

The table lists this clonotype with many counts. V usage is TRBV27 and J usage is TRBJ2-7; 7 bases are a match to TRBD1. Per the germline V gene, CDR1 is MNHEY and CDR2 is SMNVEV (reference sequence). The CDR3 runs 13 residues. V shed 6 bases and J 2 bases; nucleotides not matched to a gene: 4. The CDR3, as DNA: TGTGCCAGCAGCGTGGGACAGCCCTACGAGCAGTACTTC. It specifies CASSVGQPYEQYF.

This chain uses TRBV11-2 with TRBJ2-1; D gene ambiguous. The CDR3 contains 15 residues. The V and J ends lost 4 bases and 0 bases respectively, with 10 bases between them. From germline, CDR1 is SGHAT and CDR2 FQNNGV. The CDR3 protein is CASSSGFISYNEQFF. CDR3 bases: TGTGCCAGCAGCTCGGGCTTCATCTCCTACAATGAGCAGTTCTTC.

This clonotype appeared a few times. The chain recombines TRBV6-5 with TRBJ2-5; 10 bases align to TRBD1. Unmatched junction bases numbered 11, after V lost 5 bases and J lost 5 bases. The CDR3 loop spans 16 amino acids. Germline V CDR1 and CDR2: MNHEY, SVGAGI. CDR3 nucleotide sequence: TGTGCCAGCAGTCAGACGACAGGGGGCTTAGTGGAGACCCAGTACTTC. Translation gives CASSQTTGGLVETQYF.

This chain links TRBV7-6 with TRBJ2-7, with D perhaps TRBD1 (6 bases). This CDR3 contains 14 residues. V was trimmed by 5 bases and J by 2 bases, leaving 13 bases between them. CDR1 is SGHVS and CDR2 is FNYEAQ in the germline V gene. CDR3 sequence: CASSPRTEAYEQYF. Written as DNA, the CDR3 is TGTGCCAGCAGCCCACGGACAGAGGCCTACGAGCAGTACTTC.

The J gene is TRBJ2-2, the V gene TRBV5-4, with 8 bases aligning to TRBD1. The V segment lost 4 bases and the J segment 1 base; nucleotides outside the gene matches: 3. The CDR3 is made up of 15 amino acids. In germline, CDR1 is SGHNT, CDR2 YYREEE (reference sequence). DNA for the CDR3: TGTGCCAGCAGCGCTGGGACAGGGAACACCGGGGAGCTGTTTTTT. It codes for CASSAGTGNTGELFF.

The V and J genes are TRBV10-3 and TRBJ2-1; no definite D call. Germline CDR1 and CDR2: ENHRY and SYGVKD. CDR3 length equals 15 residues. The ends were cut back, 3 bases at V and 5 bases at J, with 14 bases in the middle. The CDR3 DNA reads as TGTGCCATCAGTGACTCAGCGATTGGGAACAATGAGCAGTTCTTC. This sequence encodes CAISDSAIGNNEQFF.

The gene calls are TRBV28 and TRBJ1-5; the match to TRBD1 covers 10 bases. The CDR3 has 16 residues. Germline trimming cut 7 bases from V and 7 bases from J; bases unmatched to any gene: 13. Germline CDR1 is MDHEN and CDR2 is SYDVKM. The CDR3 sequence: CASNALGTGVRQPQHF. The CDR3 region has the DNA TGTGCCAGCAATGCCCTCGGGACAGGGGTACGCCAGCCCCAGCATTTT.

This clonotype was counted only a few times. The gene calls are TRBV4-1 and TRBJ1-1; 9 bases map to TRBD1. With V trimmed by 6 bases and J by 8 bases, 13 bases remained unmatched. Germline V gives CDR1 MGHRA, CDR2 YSYEKL. The CDR3 has 15 residues. DNA for the CDR3: TGCGCCAGCAGTCTACAGGGGGCTATCCGGGAGGAAGCTTTCTTT. It is translated as CASSLQGAIREEAFF.

This sequence joins TRBV28 and TRBJ2-1; D possibly uses TRBD1 or TRBD2 (5 bases each). Germline V gene data show CDR1 as MDHEN and CDR2 as SYDVKM. CDR3 size: 15 residues. The V end was cut by 5 bases, the J end by 7 bases, with 18 bases between. The CDR3 coding sequence is TGTGCCAGCAGTCCCCCGACGGGACCTCGAAATGAGCAGTTCTTC. As protein: CASSPPTGPRNEQFF.

This clonotype was found many times. The J gene is TRBJ1-5, the V gene TRBV6-5, with 10 positions matching TRBD1. Losses at the gene ends were 8 bases for V and 4 bases for J; bases not matched to a gene: 8. Germline CDR1 is MNHEY and CDR2 is SVGAGI. CDR3 length equals 15 residues. The chain's CDR3 is CASANRGQGNQPQHF. The CDR3 nucleotides are TGTGCCAGCGCCAACCGGGGACAGGGGAATCAGCCCCAGCATTTT.

As to this clonotype: Its ends do not fully match the called genes, so a read error is possible. This rearrangement joins TRBV7-7 to TRBJ1-6; tentative D call: TRBD1 (6 bases). Germline V gives CDR1 SSHAT, CDR2 FNYEAQ (reference sequence). This CDR3 region has 16 residues. The CDR3 nucleotides are TGTGCTAGCAGCTTGGGGGGACAAAAAAGGCATTCACCCCTCCACTTT. It specifies CASSLGGQKRHSPLHF.

This clonotype was observed a few times. The J gene is TRBJ2-5, the V gene TRBV11-1; 9 bases are a match to TRBD2. Germline CDR1 SGHAT, CDR2 FQDESV (reference sequence). After removal of 4 bases from V and 2 bases from J, the junction contained 8 bases not matched to a gene. The CDR3 sequence is 16 residues long. The CDR3 protein is CASSSGTSRGQETQYF. DNA for the CDR3: TGTGCCAGCAGCTCAGGGACTAGCCGGGGACAAGAGACCCAGTACTTC.